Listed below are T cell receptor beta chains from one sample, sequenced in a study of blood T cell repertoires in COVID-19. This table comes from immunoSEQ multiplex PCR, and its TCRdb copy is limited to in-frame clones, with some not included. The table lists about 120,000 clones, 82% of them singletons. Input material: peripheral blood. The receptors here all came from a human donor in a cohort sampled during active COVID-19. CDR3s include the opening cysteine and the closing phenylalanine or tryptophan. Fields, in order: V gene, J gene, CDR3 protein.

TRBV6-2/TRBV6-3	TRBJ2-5	CASSGGLAGLGGAQYF
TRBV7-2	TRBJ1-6	CASRGDRGSYSPLHF
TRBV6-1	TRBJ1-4	CASSEARKTGSNEKLFF
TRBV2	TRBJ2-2	CASIRSGEGLGELFF
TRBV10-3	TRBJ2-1	CAIASGGSNEQFF
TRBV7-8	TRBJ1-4	CASSSRGGLREKLFF
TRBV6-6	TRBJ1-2	CASRLTGGGGYTF
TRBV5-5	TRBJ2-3	CASSLTPIQGPDTQYF
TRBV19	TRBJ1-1	CASSKEQTGPGTEAFF
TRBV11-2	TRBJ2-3	CASSKYRDSSTDTQYF
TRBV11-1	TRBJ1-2	CASSWGQASNYGYTF
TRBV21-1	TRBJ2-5	CASSNRKRGGPVQETQYF
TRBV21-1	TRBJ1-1	CASSQAPGQGWTEAFF
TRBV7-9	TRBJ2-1	CASSFGQLEQFF
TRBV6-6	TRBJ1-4	CASILGRAGEKLFF
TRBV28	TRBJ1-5	CASRARDRGPSQHF